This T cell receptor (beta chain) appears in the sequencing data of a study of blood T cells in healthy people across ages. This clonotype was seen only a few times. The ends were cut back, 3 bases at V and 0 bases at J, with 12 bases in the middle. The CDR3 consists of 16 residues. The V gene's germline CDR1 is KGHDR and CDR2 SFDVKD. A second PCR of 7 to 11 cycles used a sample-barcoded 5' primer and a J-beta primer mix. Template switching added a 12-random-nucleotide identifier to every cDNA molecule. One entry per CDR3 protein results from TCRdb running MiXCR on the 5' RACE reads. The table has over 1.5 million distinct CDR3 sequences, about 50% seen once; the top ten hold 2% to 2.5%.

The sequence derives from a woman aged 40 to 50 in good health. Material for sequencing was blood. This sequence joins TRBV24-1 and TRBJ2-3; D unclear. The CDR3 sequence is CATSDPGPSSTDTQYF. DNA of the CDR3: TGTGCCACCAGTGATCCAGGTCCATCTAGCACAGATACGCAGTATTTT.